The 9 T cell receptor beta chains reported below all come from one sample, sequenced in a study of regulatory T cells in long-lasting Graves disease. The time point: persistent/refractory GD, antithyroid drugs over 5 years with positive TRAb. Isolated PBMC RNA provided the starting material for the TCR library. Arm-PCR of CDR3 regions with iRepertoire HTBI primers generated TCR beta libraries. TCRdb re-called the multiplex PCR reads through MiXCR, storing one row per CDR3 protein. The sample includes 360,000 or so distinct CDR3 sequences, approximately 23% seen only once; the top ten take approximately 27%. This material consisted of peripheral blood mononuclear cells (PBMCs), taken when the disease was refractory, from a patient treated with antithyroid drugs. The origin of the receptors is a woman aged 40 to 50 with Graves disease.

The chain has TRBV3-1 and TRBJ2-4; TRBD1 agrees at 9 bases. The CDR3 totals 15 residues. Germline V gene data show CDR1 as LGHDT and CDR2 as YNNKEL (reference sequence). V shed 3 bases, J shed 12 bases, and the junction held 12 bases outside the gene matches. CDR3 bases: TGTGCCAGCAGCCACGGTGGGACAGGGATCTCACCTCAGTACTTC. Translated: CASSHGGTGISPQYF.

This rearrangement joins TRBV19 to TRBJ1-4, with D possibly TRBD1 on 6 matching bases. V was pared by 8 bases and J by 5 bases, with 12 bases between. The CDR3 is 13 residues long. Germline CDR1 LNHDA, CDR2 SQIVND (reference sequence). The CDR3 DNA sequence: TGTGCCAGTTCGAGGACAGCGAATGAAAAACTGTTTTTT. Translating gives CASSRTANEKLFF.

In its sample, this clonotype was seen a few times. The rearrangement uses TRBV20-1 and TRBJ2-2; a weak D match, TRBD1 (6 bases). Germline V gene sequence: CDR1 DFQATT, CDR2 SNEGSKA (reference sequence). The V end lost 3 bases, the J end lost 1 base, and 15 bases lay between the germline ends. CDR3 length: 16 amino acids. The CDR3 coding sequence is TGCAGTGCTAGTTCGTTGCAGGGGAGGAACACCGGGGAGCTGTTTTTT. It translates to CSASSLQGRNTGELFF.

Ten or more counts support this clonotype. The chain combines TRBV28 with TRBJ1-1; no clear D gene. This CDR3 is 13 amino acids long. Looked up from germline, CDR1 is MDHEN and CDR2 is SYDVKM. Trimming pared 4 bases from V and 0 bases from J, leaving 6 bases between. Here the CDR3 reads CASSSGLNTEAFF. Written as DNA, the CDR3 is TGTGCCAGCAGTTCCGGACTGAACACTGAAGCTTTCTTT.

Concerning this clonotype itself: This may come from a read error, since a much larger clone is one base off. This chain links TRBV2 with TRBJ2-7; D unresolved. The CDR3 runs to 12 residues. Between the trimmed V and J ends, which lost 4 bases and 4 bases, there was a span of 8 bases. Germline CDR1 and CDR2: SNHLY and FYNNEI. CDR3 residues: CASSGRFYEQYF. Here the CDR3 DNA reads TGTGCCAGCAGTGGAAGGTTTTACGAGCAGTACTTC.

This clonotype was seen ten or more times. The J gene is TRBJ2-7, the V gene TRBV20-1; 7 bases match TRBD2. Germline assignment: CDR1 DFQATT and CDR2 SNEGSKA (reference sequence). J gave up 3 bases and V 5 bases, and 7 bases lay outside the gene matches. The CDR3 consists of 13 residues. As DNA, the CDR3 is TGCAGTGCTCCCTGGGGAGGGAGCTACGAGCAGTACTTC. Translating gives CSAPWGGSYEQYF.

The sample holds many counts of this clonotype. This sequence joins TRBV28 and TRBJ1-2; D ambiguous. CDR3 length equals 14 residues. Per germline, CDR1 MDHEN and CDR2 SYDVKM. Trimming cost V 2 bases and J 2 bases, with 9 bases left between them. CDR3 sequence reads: CASSLLTANYGYTF. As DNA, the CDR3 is TGTGCCAGCAGTTTACTTACAGCAAACTATGGCTACACCTTC.

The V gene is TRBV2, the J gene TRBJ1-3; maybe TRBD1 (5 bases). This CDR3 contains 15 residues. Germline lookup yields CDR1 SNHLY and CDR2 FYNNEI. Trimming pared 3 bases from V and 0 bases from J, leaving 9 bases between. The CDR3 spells CASSDWGTSGNTIYF. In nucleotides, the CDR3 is TGTGCCAGCAGTGATTGGGGGACCTCTGGAAACACCATATATTTT.

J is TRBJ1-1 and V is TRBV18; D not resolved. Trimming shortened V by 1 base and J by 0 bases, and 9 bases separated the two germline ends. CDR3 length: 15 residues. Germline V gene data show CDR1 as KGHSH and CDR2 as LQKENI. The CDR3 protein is CASSPQGRVNTEAFF. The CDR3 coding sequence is TGTGCCAGCTCACCACAGGGTCGCGTGAACACTGAAGCTTTCTTT.